The 26 T cell receptor beta chains below were found in one sample sequenced in a study of shared clonotypes between healthy human individuals. Using immunoSEQ multiplex PCR, the repertoire was profiled, and TCRdb retains in-frame clones only, with some absent. The sample lists approximately 1,500,000 clones; roughly 96% were seen once. Sequencing was done on a sample of naive CD4+ T cells sorted from blood. The sample's subset: CD45RA+ positively selected. These receptor sequences come from a man aged 30-40 years in good health.

This chain connects TRBV5-4 to TRBJ2-5, with TRBD1 matching over 12 bases. V was clipped by 4 bases and J by 9 bases; unmatched bases: 13. CDR1 is SGHNT, CDR2 YYREEE, per germline (reference sequence). This CDR3 has 16 amino acids. The CDR3 DNA is TGTGCCAGCAGCCCGGGGGACAGGGGGCGGACAAAGGCCCAGTACTTC. It translates to CASSPGDRGRTKAQYF.

V is TRBV11-2 and J is TRBJ1-2; no clear D. V was pared by 2 bases and J by 0 bases, with 10 bases between. The CDR3 is 15 amino acids. The germline gives CDR1 SGHAT, CDR2 FQNNGV. The CDR3 nucleotides are TGTGCCAGCAGCTTAAGCGCAACTACTAACTATGGCTACACCTTC. Translation gives CASSLSATTNYGYTF.

The rearrangement links TRBV18 to TRBJ2-3, with D possibly matching TRBD1 (5 bases). Looked up from germline, CDR1 is KGHSH and CDR2 is LQKENI. This CDR3 spans 17 amino acids. The V end lost 3 bases, the J end lost 0 bases, and 16 bases lay between the germline ends. In DNA, the CDR3 is TGTGCCAGCTCACCCCGTCAGGGTGTAGCAAGCACAGATACGCAGTATTTT. It codes for CASSPRQGVASTDTQYF.

The gene calls are TRBV5-5 and TRBJ2-3, with 8 bases that match TRBD2. The CDR3 has 17 amino acids. In germline, CDR1 is SGHKS, CDR2 YYEKEE (reference sequence). Trimming took 0 bases from V and 1 from J; bases not matched to a gene: 7. CDR3 protein: CASSLEPGLGGTDTQYF. CDR3 coding DNA: TGTGCCAGCAGCTTGGAACCGGGACTAGGGGGCACAGATACGCAGTATTTT.

This clone was seen only once. This chain uses TRBV9 with TRBJ2-1; D is possibly TRBD1 (5 bases). Germline loops: CDR1 SGDLS, CDR2 YYNGEE. Trimming removed 4 bases at V and 5 bases at J, with 16 bases between. There are 15 residues in the CDR3. CDR3 in amino acids: CASSIRSTEDNEQFF. The CDR3 DNA is TGTGCCAGCAGCATACGATCGACAGAGGACAATGAGCAGTTCTTC.

This clone was seen once. The V and J genes are TRBV19 and TRBJ1-2, with D unresolved. The CDR3 totals 14 residues. Germline loops: CDR1 LNHDA, CDR2 SQIVND (reference sequence). The V end was cut by 4 bases, the J end by 5 bases, with 14 bases between. The CDR3 is CASSTRTTEYGYTF. The CDR3 DNA sequence: TGTGCCAGTAGTACCCGAACGACGGAATATGGCTACACCTTC. Complete variable domain (other parts from reference TRBV19 and TRBJ1-2): DGGITQSPKYLFRKEGQNVTLSCEQNLNHDAMYWYRQDPGQGLRLIYYSQIVNDFQKGDIAEGYSVSREKKESFPLTVTSAQKNPTAFYLCASSTRTTEYGYTFGSGTRLTVV.

The V gene is TRBV7-7, the J gene TRBJ2-1; maybe TRBD2 (6 bases). The ends were cut back, 5 bases at V and 5 bases at J, with 13 bases in the middle. Germline CDR1 SSHAT, CDR2 FNYEAQ (reference sequence). The CDR3 spans 14 residues. Here the CDR3 reads CASSKRLGDNEQFF. DNA for the CDR3: TGTGCCAGCAGCAAGAGACTAGGGGACAATGAGCAGTTCTTC.

V usage is TRBV18 and J usage is TRBJ2-2; no clear D. Trimming stripped 2 bases from V and 3 bases from J, with 4 bases between. The CDR3 length is 13 residues. Germline values: CDR1 KGHSH, CDR2 LQKENI. CDR3 nucleotides: TGTGCCAGCTCACCATACTACACCGGGGAGCTGTTTTTT. Its protein is CASSPYYTGELFF.

The rearrangement joins TRBV11-3 to TRBJ2-5, with a tentative D call TRBD2 (5 bases). The CDR3 has 18 residues. The germline V and J ends were trimmed by 2 bases and 0 bases, with 19 bases remaining between them. CDR1 is SGHNT and CDR2 is YENEEA in the germline V gene. CDR3 sequence reads: CASSLPSFSADYQETQYF. In DNA form, the CDR3 reads TGTGCCAGCAGCTTACCTAGCTTTTCGGCGGACTACCAAGAGACCCAGTACTTC.

The chain carries TRBV25-1 and TRBJ2-7, with TRBD1 as a possible D gene (5 bases). The CDR3 runs to 13 residues. The V gene's germline CDR1 is MGHDK and CDR2 SYGVNS. V lost 4 bases and J 5 bases, leaving 12 bases between the germline ends. CDR3 DNA: TGTGCCAGCAGTGTAACCCAGGGCCACGAGCAGTACTTC. Protein product: CASSVTQGHEQYF.

This rearrangement joins TRBV28 to TRBJ1-2; the D gene is possibly TRBD1 (5 bases). Germline lookup yields CDR1 MDHEN and CDR2 SYDVKM. V lost 8 bases, J lost 7 bases, and 17 bases lay in between. The length of the CDR3 is 13 residues. The CDR3 nucleotides read TGTGCCAGCGAGTCGGGACCTAAAATTGGCTACACCTTC. Its translation: CASESGPKIGYTF.

CDR3 nucleotides: TGTGCTAGTGGTTTGAGAAGAGGGACAGGGGACGGCACCGGGGAGCTGTTTTTT. As protein: CASGLRRGTGDGTGELFF. This rearrangement joins TRBV12-5 to TRBJ2-2, with TRBD1 matching over 10 bases. Germline V gene lookup returns CDR1 LGHNT and CDR2 FRNRAP. J lost 4 bases, V lost 2 bases, and 10 bases had no gene match. CDR3 size: 18 residues.

V usage is TRBV19 and J usage is TRBJ2-3; no clear D gene. This CDR3 has 13 amino acids. The germline V gene has CDR1 LNHDA and CDR2 SQIVND (reference sequence). Trimming left V 3 bases short and J 4 bases short, with 8 bases between. DNA of the CDR3: TGTGCCAGTAGTATTGTAGTATCAGATACGCAGTATTTT. As protein: CASSIVVSDTQYF.

J is TRBJ2-2 and V is TRBV28; D is undetermined. The germline gives CDR1 MDHEN, CDR2 SYDVKM. This CDR3 is 16 amino acids long. Trimming shortened V by 7 bases and J by 3 bases, and 18 bases separated the two germline ends. This CDR3 is CASTPMRRLDTGELFF. CDR3 nucleotide sequence: TGTGCCAGCACTCCCATGCGGAGATTAGACACCGGGGAGCTGTTTTTT.

The chain is built from TRBV7-8 and TRBJ2-7; 8 positions agree with TRBD1. Germline CDR1 and CDR2: SGHVS and FQNEAQ. The CDR3 totals 15 residues. Unmatched junction bases numbered 10, after V lost 6 bases and J lost 3 bases. The CDR3 region is CASRPSGTGYYEQYF. CDR3 DNA sequence: TGTGCCAGCAGACCTTCCGGGACAGGATACTACGAGCAGTACTTC.

The rearrangement links TRBV28 to TRBJ2-2; D assignment may be TRBD1 or TRBD2 (5 bases each). With 5 bases removed from V and 8 bases from J, the gap between germline ends came to 18 bases. This CDR3 contains 15 residues. Germline CDR1 reads MDHEN; CDR2 reads SYDVKM. The CDR3 loop reads CASSTQSGGMGELFF. CDR3 nucleotides: TGTGCCAGCAGTACGCAATCTGGGGGAATGGGGGAGCTGTTTTTT. Together with reference TRBV28 and TRBJ2-2, the CDR3 gives the full variable domain: DVKVTQSSRYLVKRTGEKVFLECVQDMDHENMFWYRQDPGLGLRLIYFSYDVKMKEKGDIPEGYSVSREKKERFSLILESASTNQTSMYLCASSTQSGGMGELFFGEGSRLTVL.

Worth noting for this clone: Other DNA variants within this sample encode the same CDR3. This chain links TRBV4-1 with TRBJ2-4; 9 bases map to TRBD2. This CDR3 is 15 amino acids long. Per the germline V gene, CDR1 is MGHRA and CDR2 is YSYEKL. J lost 7 bases, V lost 1 base, and 5 bases had no gene match. DNA of the CDR3: TGCGCCAGCAGCCAAGTGGGACTAGCCGGGAACATTCAGTACTTC. Residues: CASSQVGLAGNIQYF.

V and J are TRBV7-1 and TRBJ1-5, with D perhaps TRBD1 (5 bases). TRBV7-1 is an ORF, and what it does is uncertain. Trimming took off 3 bases at V and 11 bases at J, with 14 bases between the two ends. The CDR3 is 13 residues long. CDR3 loop: CASSSGLARAQHF. The CDR3 coding sequence is TGTGCCAGCAGCTCGGGACTGGCCCGGGCCCAGCATTTT.

The CDR3 is CASSLLPTSGRAAQETQYF. Here the CDR3 DNA reads TGTGCCAGCTCACTCCTACCAACTAGCGGGAGGGCCGCCCAAGAGACCCAGTACTTC. The chain joins TRBV18 to TRBJ2-5; 13 positions match TRBD2. Looked up from germline, CDR1 is KGHSH and CDR2 is LQKENI. The CDR3 has 19 amino acids. The V segment lost 4 bases and the J segment 1 base; nucleotides outside the gene matches: 12.

J is TRBJ2-3 and V is TRBV27, with D tentatively TRBD1 or TRBD2 (6 bases each). V was trimmed by 6 bases and J by 3 bases, leaving 19 bases between them. The CDR3 has 16 residues. The germline V gene encodes CDR1 MNHEY and CDR2 SMNVEV (reference sequence). The CDR3 sequence: CASSMPGRRGTDTQYF. In DNA form, the CDR3 reads TGTGCCAGCAGCATGCCGGGGCGGAGGGGGACAGATACGCAGTATTTT.

The chain has TRBV6-1 and TRBJ2-5; 9 nucleotides agree with TRBD1. This CDR3 comprises 15 residues. CDR1 is MNHNS, CDR2 SASEGT, per germline. V shed 4 bases and J 2 bases; nucleotides not matched to a gene: 5. As DNA, the CDR3 is TGTGCCAGCAGTGGGACAGGGGCCCCACAAGAGACCCAGTACTTC. Protein: CASSGTGAPQETQYF.

The chain employs TRBV19 and TRBJ2-5; 7 nucleotides align to TRBD1. Looked up from germline, CDR1 is LNHDA and CDR2 is SQIVND (reference sequence). This CDR3 spans 17 amino acids. Germline trimming cut 3 bases from V and 1 base from J; bases unmatched to any gene: 11. Here the CDR3 reads CASSIRGVTGAQETQYF. The CDR3 region has the DNA TGTGCCAGTAGTATTCGGGGCGTAACAGGGGCCCAAGAGACCCAGTACTTC.

V usage is TRBV4-3 and J usage is TRBJ2-3; 8 nucleotides line up with TRBD1. The J segment lost 10 bases and the V segment lost 0 bases, leaving 3 bases of the junction unmatched. CDR1 and CDR2 (germline): LGHNA, YSLEER. CDR3 length equals 13 residues. The CDR3 here is CASSQDPGQAQYF. The CDR3 DNA is TGCGCCAGCAGCCAAGACCCGGGACAGGCGCAGTATTTT.

Note on this clone: Other DNA sequences of this sample code for an identical CDR3. The rearrangement links TRBV30 to TRBJ2-2; 8 nucleotides align to TRBD2. This CDR3 contains 16 residues. V shed 0 bases, J shed 4 bases, and the junction held 7 bases outside the gene matches. Germline V gene sequence: CDR1 GTSNPN, CDR2 SVGIG (reference sequence). The CDR3 loop is CAWSVRGGRSTGELFF. CDR3 sequence (DNA): TGTGCCTGGAGTGTACGGGGCGGGAGGAGCACCGGGGAGCTGTTTTTT.

In its sample, this clone was seen once. The chain links TRBV27 to TRBJ1-1; D gene ambiguous. Germline CDR1 MNHEY, CDR2 SMNVEV (reference sequence). This CDR3 spans 14 amino acids. The ends were cut back, 3 bases at V and 5 bases at J, with 13 bases in the middle. The CDR3 protein is CASSFSAIGTEAFF. CDR3 sequence (DNA): TGTGCCAGCAGTTTCTCGGCGATCGGAACTGAAGCTTTCTTT.

The chain recombines TRBV7-2 with TRBJ2-2, with D possibly TRBD1 on 5 matching bases. In germline, CDR1 is SGHTA, CDR2 FQGNSA. V was cut by 0 bases and J by 4 bases, with 9 bases left in between. This CDR3 comprises 15 residues. This CDR3 is CASSLADTSTGELFF. The CDR3 DNA is TGTGCCAGCAGCTTAGCGGACACAAGCACCGGGGAGCTGTTTTTT. Full variable domain (outside the CDR3, taken from reference TRBV7-2 and TRBJ2-2): GAGVSQSPSNKVTEKGKDVELRCDPISGHTALYWYRQSLGQGLEFLIYFQGNSAPDKSGLPSDRFSAERTGGSVSTLTIQRTQQEDSAVYLCASSLADTSTGELFFGEGSRLTVL.